This T cell receptor (beta chain) was profiled in a study of identical twins (TCRdb year 2016). Regarding the research as a whole: To test whether fetal clonotypes persist, this study deep-sequenced TCR alpha and beta repertoires from monozygotic twins, from unrelated adults of various ages, and from cord blood. To rule out contamination, replicate twin experiments were performed at different times with different library preparation protocols.

Compared with germline, V lacks 5 bases and J lacks 8 bases; bases without a gene match: 6. Measured from the cysteine to the phenylalanine, the CDR3 is 12 residues long. CDR3 DNA is the only sequence kept; it has 36 bases, read in frame from the first base. CDR1 and CDR2 (DFQATT, SNEGSKA) derive from the germline V gene (reference sequence). Only healthy Caucasian donors were included. The twin cohort comprised three pairs of female monozygotic twins, all aged about 18 to 29 years. CD4+ and CD8+ T cell populations were isolated with positive isolation kits from Invitrogen. As for this clonotype: This receptor's antigen is unknown. No quality values exist for individual bases; no much larger clone is one base distant.

Library generation was performed with 5' RACE. The reads were generated on an Illumina HiSeq 2000. Template switching added a universal primer binding site, and the final cDNA carried a unique molecular identifier that allowed TCR cDNA molecules to be counted accurately. Specific primers in the conserved constant-segment region were used to synthesize first-strand cDNA for TCR alpha and beta chains. To control for contamination, each cDNA library was double barcoded with a SMART-Mk sample barcode plus Illumina barcodes. TruSeq adapter sequences along with Illumina sample barcodes were introduced in two successive PCR steps. Sequencing of the TCR alpha and beta cDNA libraries was done on the Illumina HiSeq platform using custom primers. In the original analysis: Raw reads were processed with MiGEC to extract unique molecular identifiers, and MiXCR was used to determine CDR3 positions. For each individual, recombination models were inferred using an EM algorithm with the repgenHMM and IGoR tools. The tcR package in R was used for shared clonotype analysis, with sharing normalized by the product of cloneset sizes. To study raw recombination free of thymic and clonal selection effects, out-of-frame nonproductive sequences were analyzed. The public reads were run again by TCRdb, first through fastp at Q25 and then through MiXCR, and only productive beta chains were kept. Each entry merges the rows of one CDR3 protein and shows their most common DNA and genes. These V and J calls are TCRdb output, not the study's own analysis. The sample includes roughly 480,000 distinct CDR3 sequences, with around 24% observed a single time. The ten largest make up about 3% of the sample.

On the study overall, not on this receptor specifically: Because the same donors could not be followed over many years, conclusions were based on cross-sectional statistical analysis. Out-of-frame TCR alpha sharing in monozygotic twins was systematically underestimated by recombination models, whereas sharing between unrelated individuals was in agreement with the recombination models. Abundant cord blood beta clonotypes carried fewer insertions; young adult naive repertoires showed a weaker similar trend, while memory repertoires showed none. The excess sharing between twins in beta out-of-frame sequences was weaker because fewer shared sequences reduced the signal-to-noise ratio. Compared with coincidental sharing between unrelated individuals, out-of-frame TCR alpha sequences shared between twins showed an excess of sequences with low generation probability. Invariant T cells such as MAIT and iNKT could partly confound zero-insertion analyses, though diverse VJ usage argued against this for most clonotypes.

Another study also made use of these data, one on T cells expressing NK-cell markers. Drawing on the second study: Three sorted T-cell subsets (CD3+CD56+NKG2C+, CD3+CD56+NKG2C- and CD3+CD56-NKG2C+) from fewer than 10 donors had their TCR beta-chain repertoires profiled. Among the eight sequenced donors, only one was HCMV-seronegative, while the other seven were HCMV-seropositive. To restrict sorting to alphabetaTCR-expressing T cells, an anti-gammadeltaTCR antibody was added in several experiments. In about six donors, the dominant CD3+CD56+NKG2C+ clonotypes were found to rank among the top 10 CD8+ clonotypes and to make up about 1.0-7.5% of CD8+ T cells. Those dominant clonotypes were again the most abundant among CD3+CD56-NKG2C+ cells in several donors, at about 25-60.1%. It remained unclear whether the expanded NKG2C-expressing T cell clones were specific for HCMV antigens. All eight donors whose samples were sequenced were randomly selected healthy volunteers, three of them men and five women. HCMV-specific IgG was detected in serum with a commercial ELISA kit to determine HCMV serostatus. MIGEC handled demultiplexing of the reads and grouping by UMI, while MiTCR was used to assemble and quantify clonotypes. To exclude erroneous sequences, only TCR cDNA sequences supported by at least two reads were retained. The tcR package was used for downstream repertoire analysis, with clonotypes matched between fractions based on CDR3 nucleotide sequence plus V segment. VDJmatch was used to annotate antigen specificity against VDJdb, with one amino acid substitution in CDR3 permitted.

This receptor was obtained from a woman in her late teens or twenties in good health. Sequenced: CD4+ T cells sorted from blood. The chain is made from TRBV20-1 and TRBJ2-1, with 7 junctional bases fitting TRBD2. CDR3 sequence: CSAGGLDDEQFF. The sequenced DNA is TGCAGTGCTGGAGGACTAGACGATGAGCAGTTCTTC.